Listed below are T cell receptor beta chains from one sample, sequenced in a study of blood T cell repertoires in COVID-19. Repertoires were generated with immunoSEQ multiplex PCR, while TCRdb's copy carries only in-frame clones and drops some. The data contain approximately 50,000 clones, around 93% of them seen just once; the ten biggest clones take up approximately 4.2%. Sequenced material: peripheral blood. Receptors originate from a man aged 50 to 60 with active COVID-19. CDR3s include the opening cysteine and the closing phenylalanine or tryptophan. A D gene is named only where the DNA matches it firmly. For some rows the clone size is stated as once, few or many, or as a class when expanded; others skip it.

v_call,j_call,clone_size,cdr3_length,d_call,cdr3_nt,cdr3_aa
TRBV4-1,TRBJ1-2,-,14,-,TGCGCCAGCAGCCAAACGTCCAGGCCCTATGGCTACACCTTC,CASSQTSRPYGYTF
TRBV6-6,TRBJ1-1,-,14,-,TGTGCCAGCAGCCCTGCGGGGGGCGGCGGTGAAGCTTTCTTT,CASSPAGGGGEAFF
TRBV4-3,TRBJ1-3,-,14,-,TGCGCCAGCAGCCAAGTTTTGTTTAGAAACACCATATATTTT,CASSQVLFRNTIYF
TRBV7-2,TRBJ2-1,-,15,TRBD1,TGTGCCAGCAGCTTAGTGGGACAGGGTTCCGTTGAGCAGTTCTTC,CASSLVGQGSVEQFF
TRBV20-1,TRBJ2-3,once,15,TRBD1,TGCAGTGCTAGTTGGGGACAGGGGGCCCGGGATACGCAGTATTTT,CSASWGQGARDTQYF
TRBV5-8,TRBJ2-7,-,13,TRBD1,TGTGCCAGCAGCTGGGACAGTTCCTACGAGCAGTACTTC,CASSWDSSYEQYF
TRBV20-1,TRBJ2-5,-,13,TRBD2,TGCAGTGCTAGTTGGGAGGGACAAGAGACCCAGTACTTC,CSASWEGQETQYF
TRBV6-5,TRBJ1-2,once,14,TRBD1,TGTGCCAGCAGTTACTCGGAAGGGGGCACGGGCTACACCTTC,CASSYSEGGTGYTF
TRBV11-3,TRBJ2-1,-,13,-,TGTGCCAGCAGCCCTTCGCCAGGGAATGAGCAGTTCTTC,CASSPSPGNEQFF
TRBV25-1,TRBJ1-1,-,14,-,TGTGCCAGCAGTCCGACATCGACGAACACTGAAGCTTTCTTT,CASSPTSTNTEAFF
TRBV28,TRBJ2-7,-,15,TRBD1,TGTGCCAGCAGCCCCCAGGGGGCCCTAACCTACGAGCAGTACTTC,CASSPQGALTYEQYF
TRBV10-3,TRBJ2-7,-,14,TRBD2,TGTGCCATCAGCTTAGCTAGCGGGCAATACGAGCAGTACTTC,CAISLASGQYEQYF
TRBV18,TRBJ2-7,-,15,-,TGTGCCAGCTCATCTCTTGAACAGGGATTATCCGAGCAGTACTTC,CASSSLEQGLSEQYF
TRBV11-2,TRBJ1-2,-,12,TRBD1,TGTGCCAGCAGCCACGGACAGGGAGGCTACACCTTC,CASSHGQGGYTF
TRBV5-1,TRBJ1-5,-,14,TRBD1,TGCGCCAGCAGCGACGGGACAGGGGATCAGCCCCAGCATTTT,CASSDGTGDQPQHF
TRBV2,TRBJ2-2,once,14,-,TGTGCCAGCAGTTTGAAGGGGGACACCGGGGAGCTGTTTTTT,CASSLKGDTGELFF
TRBV24-1,TRBJ1-1,-,14,TRBD1,TGTGCCACCAGTTCGACAGGGGTGGCTACTGAAGCTTTCTTT,CATSSTGVATEAFF
TRBV7-2,TRBJ2-7,-,13,-,TGTGCCAGCAGAGCCCCGGGGACATACGAGCAGTACTTC,CASRAPGTYEQYF
TRBV5-4,TRBJ2-1,-,17,-,TGTGCCAGCAGCTTGGACCTAAAGAGGCGCTCCTACAATGAGCAGTTCTTC,CASSLDLKRRSYNEQFF
TRBV28,TRBJ2-5,-,19,TRBD2,TGTGCCAGCAGTACCCGCCGGGCTAGCGGGGACGCGTACCAAGAGACCCAGTACTTC,CASSTRRASGDAYQETQYF
TRBV6-4,TRBJ2-3,-,16,TRBD2,TGTGCCAGCAGTGAACAAGCGGGAGTGACCACAGATACGCAGTATTTT,CASSEQAGVTTDTQYF
TRBV28,TRBJ1-5,-,14,-,TGTGCCAGCAGTTTAGTGTTAGTGAATCAGCCCCAGCATTTT,CASSLVLVNQPQHF
TRBV20-1,TRBJ2-1,-,11,-,TGCAGTGCCTCCGGGGATAGTGAGCAGTTCTTC,CSASGDSEQFF
TRBV6-6,TRBJ2-7,once,15,-,TGTGCCAGCAGTCCTAGGGGGGGTTCTACGAATGGGCAGTACTTC,CASSPRGGSTNGQYF
TRBV29-1,TRBJ1-3,-,13,-,TGCAGCGCCGGAACAGGGCCCGGAAACACCATATATTTT,CSAGTGPGNTIYF
TRBV7-7,TRBJ2-5,-,15,TRBD2,TGTGCTAGCAGCTTATTAGCGGGGACTAAAGAGACCCAGTACTTC,CASSLLAGTKETQYF
TRBV6-6,TRBJ1-6,once,15,-,TGTGCCAGCAGGGAGCCCAGCGCGTCTAATTCACCCCTCCACTTT,CASREPSASNSPLHF
TRBV2,TRBJ2-5,-,14,-,TGTGCCAGCAGTGAAACGCCGGGGATAGGGACCCAGTACTTC,CASSETPGIGTQYF
TRBV4-1,TRBJ1-6,-,15,-,TGCGCCAGCAGCCTCGACAGAAGCTATAATTCACCCCTCCACTTT,CASSLDRSYNSPLHF
TRBV28,TRBJ2-7,-,14,-,TGTGCCAGCAGTTTAGCCGGGGGAGTCGGTGAGCAGTACTTC,CASSLAGGVGEQYF
TRBV11-2,TRBJ1-2,-,15,-,TGTGCCAGCAGCTCGACCCCAGGACAGACAAATGGCTACACCTTC,CASSSTPGQTNGYTF
TRBV11-3,TRBJ1-4,-,14,-,TGTGCCAGCAGCTTAGGGGGAGCTAATGAAAAACTGTTTTTT,CASSLGGANEKLFF
TRBV5-1,TRBJ2-7,-,17,TRBD1,TGCGCCAGCAGCGCAACCCGATACCAGACAGGGCTCCACGAGCAGTACTTC,CASSATRYQTGLHEQYF
TRBV28,TRBJ1-1,-,13,-,TGTGCCAGCAGTGCCGGGGTGAACACTGAAGCTTTCTTT,CASSAGVNTEAFF
TRBV24-1,TRBJ2-5,-,15,TRBD1,TGTGCCACCAGTGATCCGGGACAGGGGGGGGAGACCCAGTACTTC,CATSDPGQGGETQYF
TRBV7-2,TRBJ2-4,-,18,-,TGTGCCAGCAGCAGAGAGGGGGGGGCGGGGAGGGCCAAAAACATTCAGTACTTC,CASSREGGAGRAKNIQYF
TRBV9,TRBJ2-1,-,15,-,TGTGCCAGCAGCGTAGAGAAGAGCTCCTACAATGAGCAGTTCTTC,CASSVEKSSYNEQFF
TRBV19,TRBJ2-2,-,15,TRBD1,TGTGCCAGTAGTATCCGGACAGGGGTGTCCGGGGAGCTGTTTTTT,CASSIRTGVSGELFF
TRBV28,TRBJ2-7,-,16,TRBD2,TGTGCCAGCAGTTTAGCGGGCGGGGGGGAATCCTACGAGCAGTACTTC,CASSLAGGGESYEQYF
TRBV11-2,TRBJ2-7,-,14,-,TGTGCCAGCAGCCCAACACAGAGAACCTACGAGCAGTACTTC,CASSPTQRTYEQYF
TRBV29-1,TRBJ2-2,-,11,-,TGCAGCGTCTCCTCCCCCGGGGAGCTGTTTTTT,CSVSSPGELFF
TRBV29-1,TRBJ2-5,-,13,TRBD1,TGCAGCGTTGTTCCAGGGGGACAAGAGACCCAGTACTTC,CSVVPGGQETQYF